These 30 T cell receptor beta chains share one sample of origin, sequenced in a study of Graves' ophthalmopathy and Graves' hyperthyroidism. Amplifying from RNA transcripts, the study obtained TCR beta CDR3 regions. First-round RT-PCR used HTBI primers; second-round multiplex PCR followed. TCRdb redid the calling of the multiplex PCR reads with MiXCR, one entry per CDR3 protein. This table holds about 400,000 distinct CDR3 sequences, about a sixth found once. The sample was peripheral blood. These receptors were collected from a woman aged 18-35 years with Graves' ophthalmopathy.

This clonotype was seen at least ten times. The chain recombines TRBV6-2 or TRBV6-3 with TRBJ2-7; D remains ambiguous. Germline V gene lookup returns CDR1 MNHEY and CDR2 SVGEGT. V was trimmed by 4 bases and J by 7 bases, leaving 14 bases between them. The CDR3 sequence is 13 residues long. The CDR3 bases are TGTGCCAGCAGTTTCGCCCCAGGCTGGGAGCAGTACTTC. The encoded protein is CASSFAPGWEQYF.

The V gene is TRBV6-5, the J gene TRBJ1-1; no clear D gene. V was cut by 2 bases and J by 7 bases, with 17 bases left in between. Germline V CDR1 and CDR2: MNHEY, SVGAGI. This CDR3 has 15 amino acids. The chain's CDR3 is CASSYKPRGYGEAFF. The CDR3 DNA reads as TGTGCCAGCAGTTACAAGCCCAGAGGTTATGGTGAAGCTTTCTTT.

The chain employs TRBV6-1 and TRBJ1-5; D gene uncertain. CDR1 and CDR2 (germline): MNHNS, SASEGT. CDR3 size: 13 residues. Trimming removed 7 bases at V and 3 bases at J, with 10 bases between. CDR3 amino acids: CASILTDNQPQHF. The CDR3, as DNA: TGTGCCAGCATCCTGACTGACAATCAGCCCCAGCATTTT.

J is TRBJ2-5 and V is TRBV2, with D maybe TRBD1 (5 bases). Trimming took 8 bases from V and 2 from J, leaving 9 bases between them. The germline gives CDR1 SNHLY, CDR2 FYNNEI. The CDR3 runs 12 residues. The CDR3 region is CASRQRQETQYF. CDR3 nucleotides: TGTGCCAGCCGACAGAGACAAGAGACCCAGTACTTC.

In its sample, this clonotype was seen many times. V gene TRBV6-1 combines with J gene TRBJ1-1; the D is unclear. The CDR3 consists of 14 residues. Germline V gives CDR1 MNHNS, CDR2 SASEGT. Trimming removed 4 bases from V and 0 bases from J, with 9 bases in between. CDR3 loop: CASSVKGLNTEAFF. The CDR3 DNA follows: TGTGCCAGCAGTGTCAAGGGATTGAACACTGAAGCTTTCTTT.

The table lists this clonotype with many counts. The chain uses TRBV5-4 and TRBJ2-2, with no clear D. Germline values: CDR1 SGHNT, CDR2 YYREEE (reference sequence). The CDR3 spans 16 residues. V lost 3 bases to trimming and J lost 1 base, with 13 bases between them. For the CDR3, the DNA is TGTGCCAGCAGCTCCTACGCCAACTTGAACACCGGGGAGCTGTTTTTT. It yields the protein CASSSYANLNTGELFF.

There are many counts of this clonotype. V is TRBV12-3 or TRBV12-4 and J is TRBJ1-6, with 11 bases aligning to TRBD1. The ends lost 6 bases at V and 9 bases at J; junction bases unmatched: 1. The CDR3 contains 13 residues. The chain's CDR3 is CASRGTGGSPLHF. The CDR3 DNA follows: TGTGCCAGCAGGGGGACAGGGGGTTCACCCCTCCACTTT.

The rearrangement links TRBV28 to TRBJ2-7; unclear D gene. Trimming stripped 3 bases from V and 2 bases from J, with 11 bases between. Germline-derived CDR1 and CDR2 are MDHEN and SYDVKM. The CDR3 covers 14 residues. The CDR3 DNA sequence: TGTGCCAGCAGTTTTGCGGTTGGGACCTACGAGCAGTACTTC. It encodes CASSFAVGTYEQYF.

This clonotype was found many times. This chain links TRBV5-1 with TRBJ1-1, with D maybe TRBD1 (6 bases). The germline gives CDR1 SGHRS, CDR2 YFSETQ. Deletions cut 2 bases from V and 1 base from J, with 12 bases between. This CDR3 is built from 15 residues. CDR3 in DNA: TGCGCCAGCAGCTTATTGGTGGGACAGAACACTGAAGCTTTCTTT. Its translation: CASSLLVGQNTEAFF.

Many counts were recorded for this clonotype. V and J are TRBV6-1 and TRBJ2-2, with 7 bases identical to TRBD1. The CDR3 covers 15 residues. The junction had 6 bases not matched to a gene; V was cut back by 4 bases and J by 4 bases. Germline V gene data show CDR1 as MNHNS and CDR2 as SASEGT. CDR3 DNA: TGTGCCAGCAGTGTAAGGGGGCTGGGCACCGGGGAGCTGTTTTTT. Its translation is CASSVRGLGTGELFF.

This clonotype appeared many times. The chain combines TRBV28 with TRBJ1-1; D is unclear. V lost 5 bases and J 2 bases, leaving 18 bases between the germline ends. The CDR3 extends over 16 amino acids. Germline V lookup: CDR1 MDHEN, CDR2 SYDVKM. The CDR3 is CASSLQQIPSNTEAFF. As DNA, the CDR3 is TGTGCCAGCAGTCTCCAACAGATCCCTAGTAACACTGAAGCTTTCTTT.

The sample holds many counts of this clonotype. The rearrangement links TRBV6-5 to TRBJ1-1; D possibly corresponds to TRBD1 (5 bases). V was cut by 2 bases and J by 4 bases, with 8 bases left in between. CDR1 and CDR2 from the germline V gene are MNHEY and SVGAGI. CDR3 length: 13 amino acids. The CDR3 nucleotides are TGTGCCAGCAGTTACGACCAGGGCACTGAAGCTTTCTTT. Translated: CASSYDQGTEAFF.

In its sample, this clonotype was seen many times. V gene TRBV7-2 combines with J gene TRBJ1-2; TRBD1 might be the D (5 bases). Trimming removed 5 bases at V and 6 bases at J, with 13 bases between. CDR1 and CDR2 from the germline V gene are SGHTA and FQGNSA. This CDR3 is 13 amino acids long. The CDR3 sequence is CASSRGESDGYTF. CDR3 bases: TGTGCCAGCAGCCGAGGGGAAAGTGATGGCTACACCTTC.

The J gene is TRBJ2-7, the V gene TRBV7-2; D perhaps matches TRBD1 (6 bases). The CDR3 has 14 residues. Germline CDR1 is SGHTA and CDR2 is FQGNSA. Trimming took 5 bases from V and 5 from J, leaving 16 bases between them. Written as DNA, the CDR3 is TGTGCCAGCAGCGCGCTACTAGGGGGAAACGAGCAGTACTTC. Encoded protein: CASSALLGGNEQYF.

In this sample, this clonotype turned up many times. The rearrangement links TRBV5-6 to TRBJ2-7, with 9 bases lining up with TRBD2. Per germline, CDR1 SGHDT and CDR2 YYEEEE. This CDR3 is 15 amino acids long. The trim removed 3 bases at V and 4 bases at J, leaving 8 bases unmatched. In nucleotides, the CDR3 is TGTGCCAGCAGCTGGGGGAGTAGCGGGAGTTACGAGCAGTACTTC. Encoded protein: CASSWGSSGSYEQYF.

In its sample, this clonotype was seen many times. The chain recombines TRBV6-1 with TRBJ2-7; the D is unclear. The CDR3 runs to 14 residues. Germline lookup yields CDR1 MNHNS and CDR2 SASEGT. Between the trimmed V and J ends, which lost 6 bases and 1 base, there was a span of 13 bases. This chain's CDR3 is CASSQYTGSYEQYF. DNA for the CDR3: TGTGCCAGCAGCCAGTACACCGGGTCCTACGAGCAGTACTTC.

This clonotype was seen at least ten times. One end of the junction varies from germline; a read error may be responsible. This rearrangement joins TRBV7-7 to TRBJ2-5; unclear D gene. Germline CDR1 and CDR2: SSHAT and FNYEAQ (reference sequence). This CDR3 has 13 amino acids. CDR3: CASSLVWSETQYF. As DNA, the CDR3 is TGTGCTAGCAGCTTAGTGTGGTCGGAGACCCAGTACTTC.

This clonotype was found many times. The chain employs TRBV5-5 and TRBJ2-7; TRBD1 is a possible D gene (6 bases). The CDR3 runs to 15 residues. The ends were cut back, 4 bases at V and 3 bases at J, with 17 bases in the middle. From germline, CDR1 is SGHKS and CDR2 YYEKEE (reference sequence). CDR3 protein: CASSPGTGSYYEQYF. DNA of the CDR3: TGTGCCAGCAGCCCAGGCACAGGGAGCTACTACGAGCAGTACTTC.

This clonotype has a count of ten or more. The chain uses TRBV4-3 and TRBJ2-2; TRBD2 matches 8 bases. The CDR3 runs 16 residues. Trimming cost V 0 bases and J 4 bases; bases outside gene matches: 4. Germline V gene data show CDR1 as LGHNA and CDR2 as YSLEER. This CDR3 reads CASSQDTSGSTGELFF. The CDR3 DNA sequence: TGCGCCAGCAGCCAAGATACAAGCGGGAGCACCGGGGAGCTGTTTTTT.

There are many counts of this clonotype. The chain combines TRBV6-5 with TRBJ2-7; the D gene is possibly TRBD1 (7 bases). With 7 bases removed from V and 1 base from J, the gap between germline ends came to 20 bases. In germline, CDR1 is MNHEY, CDR2 SVGAGI. CDR3 length: 16 residues. As DNA, the CDR3 is TGTGCCAGCACGACCCTCGCAGGGGGGCAATCCTACGAGCAGTACTTC. This gives the protein CASTTLAGGQSYEQYF.

The rearrangement joins TRBV27 to TRBJ1-2, with D maybe TRBD1 (5 bases). V was cut by 5 bases and J by 0 bases, with 16 bases left in between. This CDR3 region has 16 residues. The germline V gene encodes CDR1 MNHEY and CDR2 SMNVEV (reference sequence). CDR3 residues: CASSTRQRPTNYGYTF. CDR3 coding DNA: TGTGCCAGCAGTACCCGACAGCGACCTACTAACTATGGCTACACCTTC.

This clonotype was found many times. This chain connects TRBV5-6 to TRBJ1-5, with TRBD1 matching over 8 bases. The trim removed 10 bases at V and 0 bases at J, leaving 12 bases unmatched. The length of the CDR3 is 16 residues. Germline-derived CDR1 and CDR2 are SGHDT and YYEEEE. CDR3 residues: CAASYPGGISNQPQHF. CDR3 coding DNA: TGTGCCGCCAGCTACCCAGGGGGCATTAGCAATCAGCCCCAGCATTTT.

This clonotype showed up many times. This chain connects TRBV28 to TRBJ1-2; D is unclear. Germline values: CDR1 MDHEN, CDR2 SYDVKM. The CDR3 length is 15 residues. V lost 3 bases and J 7 bases, leaving 18 bases between the germline ends. CDR3 region: CASSLYLINARGYTF. The CDR3 coding sequence is TGTGCCAGCAGTTTGTACCTTATTAACGCTCGTGGCTACACCTTC.

This clonotype appeared many times. This rearrangement joins TRBV20-1 to TRBJ2-7, with D maybe TRBD2 (6 bases). V was clipped by 0 bases and J by 2 bases, with 14 bases between them. The CDR3 is 15 amino acids. Germline V gene lookup returns CDR1 DFQATT and CDR2 SNEGSKA (reference sequence). The CDR3 reads CSARDAGTRAYEQYF. Here the CDR3 DNA reads TGCAGTGCTAGAGACGCGGGAACGCGGGCCTACGAGCAGTACTTC.

The V and J genes are TRBV28 and TRBJ2-5; D could derive from TRBD1 or TRBD2 (5 bases each). The ends were cut back, 10 bases at V and 6 bases at J, with 21 bases in the middle. Germline values: CDR1 MDHEN, CDR2 SYDVKM. The CDR3 sequence is 14 residues long. CDR3 nucleotides: TGTGCCACCCAAGATGGGGACCGTGAAAAGACCCAGTACTTC. It is translated as CATQDGDREKTQYF. The complete variable domain, with remaining parts taken from reference TRBV28 and TRBJ2-5, reads DVKVTQSSRYLVKRTGEKVFLECVQDMDHENMFWYRQDPGLGLRLIYFSYDVKMKEKGDIPEGYSVSREKKERFSLILESASTNQTSMYLCATQDGDREKTQYFGPGTRLLVL.

There are many counts of this clonotype. The chain recombines TRBV28 with TRBJ1-5; TRBD1 matches at 8 bases. CDR1 and CDR2 (germline): MDHEN, SYDVKM. V lost 11 bases and J lost 0; bases outside the gene matches: 18. The CDR3 has 18 residues. CDR3 amino acids: CAASGDRRHLYSNQPQHF. In DNA, the CDR3 is TGTGCCGCTTCGGGGGACAGGCGCCACTTATATAGCAATCAGCCCCAGCATTTT.

CDR3: CSVGDGGYEQYF. CDR3 nucleotide sequence: TGCAGCGTAGGGGACGGAGGCTACGAGCAGTACTTC. The rearrangement joins TRBV29-1 to TRBJ2-7, with D tentatively TRBD1 or TRBD2 (5 bases each). Trimming shortened V by 6 bases and J by 3 bases, and 12 bases separated the two germline ends. The germline V gene has CDR1 SQVTM and CDR2 ANQGSEA. The CDR3 covers 12 residues.

The rearrangement links TRBV6-1 to TRBJ2-7; no clear D. V dropped 4 bases and J dropped 2 bases, with 18 bases sitting between them. This CDR3 spans 16 amino acids. Germline lookup yields CDR1 MNHNS and CDR2 SASEGT. CDR3 protein: CASSGPTTVGAYEQYF. The DNA of the CDR3 is TGTGCCAGCAGTGGCCCGACCACCGTTGGGGCCTACGAGCAGTACTTC.

Ten or more counts support this clonotype. This sequence joins TRBV28 and TRBJ2-7, with TRBD2 as a possible D gene (7 bases). CDR3 length: 15 residues. From germline, CDR1 is MDHEN and CDR2 SYDVKM. V lost 2 bases and J 4 bases, leaving 15 bases between the germline ends. CDR3 DNA sequence: TGTGCCAGCAGTTTAGGGGGGGCCGGTTTTTACGAGCAGTACTTC. Residues: CASSLGGAGFYEQYF. Together with reference TRBV28 and TRBJ2-7, the CDR3 gives the full variable domain: DVKVTQSSRYLVKRTGEKVFLECVQDMDHENMFWYRQDPGLGLRLIYFSYDVKMKEKGDIPEGYSVSREKKERFSLILESASTNQTSMYLCASSLGGAGFYEQYFGPGTRLTVT.

Many counts were recorded for this clonotype. Just one base apart from a much larger clone, this may be a read error. This chain joins TRBV7-8 and TRBJ2-5; 7 bases are shared with TRBD1. CDR1 SGHVS and CDR2 FQNEAQ come from the germline V gene. The CDR3 length is 13 residues. The CDR3 is CASSTTTTGDLGF. The CDR3, as DNA: TGTGCCAGCAGCACCACCACCACAGGGGACCTCGGGTTC.